The 13 T cell receptor beta chains presented below share a single source sample, sequenced in a study of cytomegalovirus exposure and HLA in healthy donors. This PCR relied on a set of 60 Vbeta primers and 13 Jbeta primers. Libraries were prepared by immunoSEQ multiplex PCR; TCRdb keeps only in-frame clonotypes and omits some of them. The data show tens of thousands of clones, about 68% seen once. Sequencing input: PBMCs. Source of these receptors: a human donor in good health.

There are a few counts of this clone. The chain carries TRBV4-3 and TRBJ2-5; D remains unclear. The J call is doubtful: the DNA matches TRBJ2-7 better. Germline V gene sequence: CDR1 LGHNA, CDR2 YSLEER. The CDR3 sequence is 16 residues long. The CDR3 nucleotides are TGCGCCAGCAGCCAAGATCCGCGAGGAAGCTCCTACGAGCAGTACTTC. As protein: CASSQDPRGSSYEQYF.

Here the CDR3 reads CASSSSWANVLTF. The CDR3 DNA follows: TGTGCCAGCAGTTCCTCCTGGGCCAACGTCCTGACTTTC. V is TRBV28 and J is TRBJ2-6; no reliable D call. Germline V CDR1 and CDR2: MDHEN, SYDVKM. This CDR3 is built from 13 residues. Trimming took 4 bases from V and 5 from J, leaving 6 bases between them.

The chain links TRBV9 to TRBJ2-4, with a possible D match to TRBD2 (5 bases). V was clipped by 0 bases and J by 8 bases, with 12 bases between them. The CDR3 is 14 amino acids. Looked up from germline, CDR1 is SGDLS and CDR2 is YYNGEE. CDR3 coding DNA: TGTGCCAGCAGCGTAGGGAAACCACTAGACATTCAGTACTTC. Translated, it gives CASSVGKPLDIQYF.

The CDR3 sequence: CASSIDPSGPLHF. The CDR3 DNA follows: TGTGCCAGTAGTATAGATCCCAGCGGACCCCTCCACTTT. The gene calls are TRBV19 and TRBJ1-6; D gene unclear. Trimming removed 0 bases at V and 12 bases at J, with 9 bases between. This CDR3 spans 13 amino acids. Germline CDR1 and CDR2: LNHDA and SQIVND (reference sequence).

The chain employs TRBV19 and TRBJ1-5; 10 bases agree with TRBD1. This CDR3 has 21 residues. V shed 4 bases, J shed 1 base, and the junction held 19 bases outside the gene matches. Germline CDR1 reads LNHDA; CDR2 reads SQIVND (reference sequence). The CDR3 here is CASSTQRDRGEMIGSNQPQHF. The CDR3 nucleotides read TGTGCCAGTAGTACCCAACGGGACAGGGGTGAAATGATCGGAAGCAATCAGCCCCAGCATTTT.

On this clone itself: The junction shows a germline mismatch at one end, possibly a read error. V usage is TRBV28 and J usage is TRBJ1-2, with D perhaps matching TRBD1 (5 bases). The CDR3 has 14 residues. Germline CDR1 reads MDHEN; CDR2 reads SYDVKM. The CDR3 spells CASTLRGFLGGYTF. The CDR3 nucleotides are TGTGCCAGCACTTTAAGGGGTTTCCTGGGGGGCTACACCTTC.

The chain has TRBV19 and TRBJ2-3, with 10 bases identical to TRBD2. V shed 2 bases, J shed 2 bases, and the junction held 25 bases outside the gene matches. The CDR3 totals 23 residues. CDR1 is LNHDA and CDR2 is SQIVND in the germline V gene (reference sequence). CDR3 sequence (DNA): TGTGCCAGTAGTATATCCCCCGTCGGACCCCGAGTGGCTAGCGGGGGTTTCACAGATACGCAGTATTTT. This translates into CASSISPVGPRVASGGFTDTQYF.

The rearrangement uses TRBV11-3 and TRBJ2-7; TRBD2 might be the D (7 bases). The CDR3 sequence is 14 residues long. Germline CDR1 SGHNT, CDR2 YENEEA. V lost 5 bases and J lost 7, with 18 bases in between. CDR3 sequence reads: CASSRPPGGREQYF. For the CDR3, the DNA is TGTGCCAGCAGCCGCCCCCCGGGGGGCCGGGAGCAGTACTTC.

This clone was counted a few times. The chain links TRBV30 to TRBJ1-2, with 7 bases matching TRBD1. V was clipped by 4 bases and J by 6 bases; unmatched bases: 5. The CDR3 consists of 12 residues. Germline CDR1 is GTSNPN and CDR2 is SVGIG (reference sequence). The CDR3 DNA is TGTGCCTGGATGGACAGGTCGGATGGCTACACCTTC. Its protein is CAWMDRSDGYTF.

This rearrangement joins TRBV19 to TRBJ2-2; 9 positions agree with TRBD1. J was trimmed by 4 bases and V by 6 bases; bases with no gene match: 9. CDR3 size: 16 residues. The germline CDR1 and CDR2 sequences are LNHDA and SQIVND (reference sequence). The CDR3 here is CASRPPGQGSTGELFF. The CDR3 bases are TGTGCCAGTAGACCCCCGGGACAGGGAAGCACCGGGGAGCTGTTTTTT.

This sequence joins TRBV7-3 and TRBJ2-5; 9 nucleotides align to TRBD1. Germline V lookup: CDR1 SGHTA, CDR2 FQGTGA. The CDR3 consists of 16 residues. V gave up 3 bases and J gave up 3 bases; unmatched junction bases: 8. For the CDR3, the DNA is TGTGCCAGCAGCTTTGGCACAGGGGGCCCGGAAGAGACCCAGTACTTC. It is translated as CASSFGTGGPEETQYF.

The chain uses TRBV29-1 and TRBJ2-3, with 7 bases matching TRBD1. Germline V CDR1 and CDR2: SQVTM, ANQGSEA. This CDR3 is 14 amino acids long. V shed 1 base, J shed 4 bases, and the junction held 5 bases outside the gene matches. The CDR3 DNA sequence: TGCAGCGTTGAAGGACAGGGATTGGCAGATACGCAGTATTTT. Its translation: CSVEGQGLADTQYF.

This chain uses TRBV19 with TRBJ1-2; 7 bases map to TRBD1. Germline trimming cut 4 bases from V and 7 bases from J; bases unmatched to any gene: 9. Germline-derived CDR1 and CDR2 are LNHDA and SQIVND (reference sequence). The CDR3 contains 14 residues. In DNA form, the CDR3 reads TGTGCCAGTAGTACGGGACAGACTTTTCGTGGCTACACCTTC. Residues: CASSTGQTFRGYTF. The whole variable domain, filled in from reference TRBV19 and TRBJ1-2, reads DGGITQSPKYLFRKEGQNVTLSCEQNLNHDAMYWYRQDPGQGLRLIYYSQIVNDFQKGDIAEGYSVSREKKESFPLTVTSAQKNPTAFYLCASSTGQTFRGYTFGSGTRLTVV.